This T cell receptor beta chain originates from a study of T-cell memory formation after mild COVID-19. General observations from the study: Later expanders leaned CD4+, whereas clones that contracted between day 15 and 85 were balanced CD4/CD8.

This CDR3 spans 14 amino acids. V was cut by 1 base and J by 0 bases, with 10 bases left in between. Germline V gives CDR1 GTSNPN, CDR2 SVGIG (reference sequence). TCRdb reprocessed the 5' RACE reads with MiXCR, giving one entry per CDR3 protein. In the table there are over 450,000 distinct CDR3 sequences, around 21% of which are singletons. As to this clonotype: As yet, its antigen is unknown.

This receptor was identified in an adult woman who had mild COVID-19 (a few samples of this study predate the infection). Cell type and time point are not known. Sequenced input: PBMCs or a T cell subset sorted from them (not recorded which). This chain joins TRBV30 and TRBJ2-7; D is ambiguous. The CDR3, as DNA: TGTGCCTGGAGTGACGGTGGGTTCTCCTACGAGCAGTACTTC. It codes for CAWSDGGFSYEQYF.